This is a list of T cell receptor beta chains from one sample in a study of cytomegalovirus exposure and HLA in healthy donors. Data came from immunoSEQ multiplex PCR; TCRdb stores just in-frame clones and leaves some out. This repertoire shows 110,000 to 150,000 clones, around a tenth found once; its top ten account for less than 2%. The sequenced sample consisted of PBMCs. These receptors were collected from a male donor in good health and CMV-seronegative. Both conserved end residues are part of each CDR3. Fields, in order: clone size, J gene, V gene, D gene, CDR3 DNA, CDR3 protein. The D gene is left open where the match is weak. Part of the rows lack a size; the others show once, few, many or a class for expanded clones.

few TRBJ2-5 TRBV28 NA TGTGCCAGCAGTTTATTCCAATCTCGACATCCCGACCAAGAGACCCAGTACTTC CASSLFQSRHPDQETQYF
NA TRBJ2-1 TRBV19 TRBD2 TGTGCCAGTAGTGGGGTAGCGGGAGGCAATGAGCAGTTCTTC CASSGVAGGNEQFF
NA TRBJ1-5 TRBV2 NA TGTGCCAGCAGTGAAGGTCTTACAGTGAATCAGCCCCAGCATTTT CASSEGLTVNQPQHF
NA TRBJ2-5 TRBV28 NA TGTGCCAGCAGTTTATCCCAACAAGAGACCCAGTACTTC CASSLSQQETQYF
NA TRBJ2-7 TRBV4-3 TRBD1 TGCGCCAGCAGCCAAGGTGCCAGGGGGAACTACGAGCAGTACTTC CASSQGARGNYEQYF
NA TRBJ2-1 TRBV7-9 TRBD2 TGTGCCAGCAGCTTACCCCTAGCGGTAGCAAATGAGCAGTTCTTC CASSLPLAVANEQFF
NA TRBJ1-2 TRBV5-1 NA TGCGCCAGCAGCTGGGACATCAACTATGGCTACACCTTC CASSWDINYGYTF
NA TRBJ2-6 TRBV9 NA TGTGCCAGCAGCTCCCCGCGCGGGGCCAACGTCCTGACTTTC CASSSPRGANVLTF
NA TRBJ1-1 TRBV7-3 TRBD1 TGTGCCAGCAGCCAGACAGGGGGATTGACTGAAGCTTTCTTT CASSQTGGLTEAFF
NA TRBJ2-1 TRBV2 TRBD1 TGTGCCAGCATCCCCCGGGACAGGAGCTCCTACAATGAGCAGTTCTTC CASIPRDRSSYNEQFF
few TRBJ2-7 TRBV28 TRBD2 TGTGCCAGCAGTTTGGTATTAGCGGGGCGAGACTCCTACGAGCAGTACTTC CASSLVLAGRDSYEQYF
few TRBJ1-1 TRBV6-1 NA TGTGCCAGCCTCTCCGGGGGGGTGAACACTGAAGCTTTCTTT CASLSGGVNTEAFF
NA TRBJ1-4 TRBV20-1 NA TGCAGTGCTAGAGTCGGTGAAAAACTGTTTTTT CSARVGEKLFF
few TRBJ1-1 TRBV28 NA TGTGCCAGCAGTTCCGCAGGGGAGGGTGGCACTGAAGCTTTCTTT CASSSAGEGGTEAFF
NA TRBJ2-2 TRBV6-5 NA TGTGCCAGCAGTTACAAGACAGCGAACACCGGGGAGCTGTTTTTT CASSYKTANTGELFF
NA TRBJ2-4 TRBV29-1 TRBD1 TGCAGCGTTTCCGGGACAGGCGACAAAAACATTCAGTACTTC CSVSGTGDKNIQYF
NA TRBJ2-5 TRBV7-2 NA TGTGCCAGCATTCCTCGGGGGACGGGTGGGGAGACCCAGTACTTC CASIPRGTGGETQYF
NA TRBJ1-2 TRBV6-1 NA TGTGCCAGCAGAGCCTCCGGAGAACCTTATGGCTACACCTTC CASRASGEPYGYTF
NA TRBJ1-1 TRBV9 NA TGTGCCAGCAGCGTAGGGGACATGAACACTGAAGCTTTCTTT CASSVGDMNTEAFF
NA TRBJ2-7 TRBV6-1 NA TGTGCCAGCAGTGAAGCGGACAGCTATATCTACGAGCAGTACTTC CASSEADSYIYEQYF
NA TRBJ1-3 TRBV5-1 TRBD1 TGCGCCAGCAGCTTGCCCATGACAGGGACTGATGGAAACACCATATATTTT CASSLPMTGTDGNTIYF
few TRBJ2-2 TRBV28 TRBD2 TGTGCCAGCAGTTCCAACCCGACTAGCGGGATGTACACCGGGGAGCTGTTTTTT CASSSNPTSGMYTGELFF
few TRBJ2-2 TRBV4-2 TRBD1 TGTGCCAGCAGCCTCTGGACAGGGGGCCCTACCAAGAACACCGGGGAGCTGTTTTTT CASSLWTGGPTKNTGELFF
few TRBJ2-2 TRBV7-9 NA TGTGCCAGCAGCCCCGCCTTCGACTATGGGGAGCTGTTTTTT CASSPAFDYGELFF
few TRBJ1-2 TRBV25-1 NA TGTGCCAGCAGTGAATACCCCAGTGGCTACACCTTC CASSEYPSGYTF
NA TRBJ1-4 TRBV28 TRBD1 TGTGCCAGCGATTCAGGGGGCTGGAATGAAAAACTGTTTTTT CASDSGGWNEKLFF
few TRBJ2-7 TRBV19 TRBD2 TGTGCCAGTAGCACGGGGACTAGCGGGCCCTACGAGCAGTACTTC CASSTGTSGPYEQYF
NA TRBJ2-2 TRBV4-3 TRBD1 TGCGCCAGCAGCCAGGGACAGGGTGGCGGGGAGCTGTTTTTT CASSQGQGGGELFF
few TRBJ1-2 TRBV7-9 TRBD1 TGTGCCAGCAGCTTGGACAGGGGGAATAACTATGGCTACACCTTC CASSLDRGNNYGYTF
NA TRBJ2-2 TRBV10-3 TRBD2 TGTGCCATCAGTGAGTCGGGCGGGAGGTTGGCCACCGGGGAGCTGTTTTTT CAISESGGRLATGELFF
NA TRBJ1-5 TRBV6-5 NA TGTGCCAGCAGGCCCTATAGCAATCAGCCCCAGCATTTT CASRPYSNQPQHF
NA TRBJ2-3 TRBV7-9 TRBD1 TGTGCCAGCAGCTTAGCGGCAGGGGGCTTCACAGATACGCAGTATTTT CASSLAAGGFTDTQYF
NA TRBJ2-1 TRBV19 NA TGTGCCAGTGGGTTGACAGTTTACAATGAGCAGTTCTTC CASGLTVYNEQFF
NA TRBJ2-1 TRBV11-2 NA TGTGCCAGCAGCCTCATAAGAACTAAATACAATGAGCAGTTCTTC CASSLIRTKYNEQFF
NA TRBJ2-7 TRBV6-1 NA TGTGCCAGCAGGGTCAGGGGATCCTACGAGCAGTACTTC CASRVRGSYEQYF
NA TRBJ2-5 TRBV25-1 TRBD1 TGTGCCAGCAGTCAGCCGGGACAGGGAGCGGAGACCCAGTACTTC CASSQPGQGAETQYF
few TRBJ2-1 TRBV7-9 TRBD2 TGTGCCAGCAGCTTAGAGACTAGCGGGTCAAGTGAGCAGTTCTTC CASSLETSGSSEQFF
few TRBJ2-6 TRBV27 TRBD1 TGTGCCAGCAGTCAGGGACAGATCTACTCTGGGGCCAACGTCCTGACTTTC CASSQGQIYSGANVLTF
NA TRBJ2-6 TRBV5-6 NA TGTGCCAGCACCCCCACAGGCTCCGGGGCCAACGTCCTGACTTTC CASTPTGSGANVLTF
few TRBJ2-7 TRBV9 TRBD2 TGTGCCAGCAGCGTAGCTCCCCTAGCGGCTTCCTACGAGCAGTACTTC CASSVAPLAASYEQYF